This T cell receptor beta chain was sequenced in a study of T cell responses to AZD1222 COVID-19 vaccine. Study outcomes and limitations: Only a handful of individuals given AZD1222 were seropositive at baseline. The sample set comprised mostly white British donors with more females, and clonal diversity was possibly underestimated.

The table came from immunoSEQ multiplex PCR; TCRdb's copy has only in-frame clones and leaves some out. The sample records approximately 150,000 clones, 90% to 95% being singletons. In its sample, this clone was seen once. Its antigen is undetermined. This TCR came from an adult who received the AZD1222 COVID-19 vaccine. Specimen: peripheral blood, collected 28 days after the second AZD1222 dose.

The CDR3 coding sequence is TGTGCCAGCAGCTTAGTGTCCTCGAGCGGTGAGCAGTTCTTC. Protein sequence: CASSLVSSSGEQFF. The J gene is TRBJ2-1, the V gene TRBV11-2, with a weak D call TRBD2 (5 bases). Trimming removed 1 base from V and 9 bases from J, with 13 bases in between. CDR1 SGHAT and CDR2 FQNNGV come from the germline V gene. This CDR3 has 14 residues.